This TCR beta chain is from a study of cytomegalovirus exposure and HLA in healthy donors. Study-wide results and caveats: Overall, about 160 TCR beta chains were annotated as cytomegalovirus-associated.

With respect to this clone: No antigen is known for it.

Primers for the PCR totalled 60 Vbeta and 13 Jbeta. Assay used: immunoSEQ multiplex PCR; TCRdb lists only in-frame clones, some missing. This sample has under 85,000 clones, with roughly three quarters found just once. Trimming took off 2 bases at V and 0 bases at J, with 14 bases between the two ends. Germline V gene sequence: CDR1 LNHDA, CDR2 SQIVND (reference sequence). This CDR3 is 17 amino acids long. The sequence was collected from a young man in good health and CMV-seronegative. Sample: PBMCs. V and J are TRBV19 and TRBJ1-5; D is uncertain. In DNA, the CDR3 is TGTGCCAGTAGTATAAGGAGGCTTCGTAGTAGCAATCAGCCCCAGCATTTT. Protein product: CASSIRRLRSSNQPQHF. Combining the CDR3 with reference TRBV19 and TRBJ1-5 gives the whole variable domain DGGITQSPKYLFRKEGQNVTLSCEQNLNHDAMYWYRQDPGQGLRLIYYSQIVNDFQKGDIAEGYSVSREKKESFPLTVTSAQKNPTAFYLCASSIRRLRSSNQPQHFGDGTRLSIL.